This entry describes one T cell receptor beta chain. Its specificity is not known. TCRdb's copy holds only in-frame clones and misses some; the assay was immunoSEQ multiplex PCR. The sample lists about 94,000 clones; roughly 85% were seen once. This specimen belongs to a study of radiotherapy plus CTLA-4 blockade in lung cancer. People whose metastatic non-small-cell lung cancer was chemo-refractory got focal radiation along with CTLA-4 blockade by ipilimumab. Unmatched junction bases numbered 4, after V lost 6 bases and J lost 2 bases. CDR3 length: 14 amino acids. The germline gives CDR1 MNHEY, CDR2 SVGAGI. Study observations and caveats: Per reports, early blood T cell clone dynamics, plus interferon-beta, forecast response most strongly. There was expansion of tumor-derived TCR clones in blood after radiotherapy plus ipilimumab.

This rearrangement joins TRBV6-5 to TRBJ2-5; 9 nucleotides line up with TRBD2. Sequencing used peripheral blood, obtained from a patient treated with radiotherapy plus ipilimumab. This sequence was found in a human donor with non-small cell lung cancer that progressed on radiotherapy plus ipilimumab. Here the CDR3 reads CASRQLAGQETQYF. The CDR3 DNA reads as TGTGCCAGCAGGCAGCTAGCGGGGCAAGAGACCCAGTACTTC.